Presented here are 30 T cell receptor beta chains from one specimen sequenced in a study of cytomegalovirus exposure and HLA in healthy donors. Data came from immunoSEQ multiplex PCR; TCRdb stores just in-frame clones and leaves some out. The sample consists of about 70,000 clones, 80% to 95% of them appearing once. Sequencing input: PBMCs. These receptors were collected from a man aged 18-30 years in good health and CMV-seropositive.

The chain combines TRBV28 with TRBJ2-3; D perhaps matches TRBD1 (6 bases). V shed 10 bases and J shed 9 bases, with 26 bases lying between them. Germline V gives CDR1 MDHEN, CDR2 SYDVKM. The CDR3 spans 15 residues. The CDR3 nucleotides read TGTGCCACCTTCAAGGGCAGGGGCCGATTACTGACGCAGTATTTT. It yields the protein CATFKGRGRLLTQYF.

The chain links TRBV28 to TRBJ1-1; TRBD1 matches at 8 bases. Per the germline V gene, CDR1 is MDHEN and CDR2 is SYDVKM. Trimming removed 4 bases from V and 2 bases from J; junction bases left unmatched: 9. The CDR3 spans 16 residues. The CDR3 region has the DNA TGTGCCAGCAGTTACCCCTGGGACAGGCTTAACACTGAAGCTTTCTTT. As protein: CASSYPWDRLNTEAFF.

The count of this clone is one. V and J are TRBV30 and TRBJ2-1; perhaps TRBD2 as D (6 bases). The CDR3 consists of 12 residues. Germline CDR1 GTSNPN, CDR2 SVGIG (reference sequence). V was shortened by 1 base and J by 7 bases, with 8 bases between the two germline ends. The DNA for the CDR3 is TGTGCCTGGAGTGGGGGGGTTAATGAGCAGTTCTTC. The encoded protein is CAWSGGVNEQFF.

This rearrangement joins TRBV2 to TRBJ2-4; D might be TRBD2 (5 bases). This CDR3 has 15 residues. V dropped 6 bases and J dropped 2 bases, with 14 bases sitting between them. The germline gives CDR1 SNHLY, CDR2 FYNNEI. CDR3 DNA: TGTGCCAGCAGCAATACCCCGGGGTCCAAAAACATTCAGTACTTC. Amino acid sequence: CASSNTPGSKNIQYF.

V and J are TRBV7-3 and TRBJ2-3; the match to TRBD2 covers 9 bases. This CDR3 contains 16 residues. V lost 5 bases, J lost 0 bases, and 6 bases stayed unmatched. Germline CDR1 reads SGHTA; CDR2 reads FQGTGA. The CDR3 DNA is TGTGCCAGCAGCCCCACGGGACTAGCCAGCACAGATACGCAGTATTTT. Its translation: CASSPTGLASTDTQYF.

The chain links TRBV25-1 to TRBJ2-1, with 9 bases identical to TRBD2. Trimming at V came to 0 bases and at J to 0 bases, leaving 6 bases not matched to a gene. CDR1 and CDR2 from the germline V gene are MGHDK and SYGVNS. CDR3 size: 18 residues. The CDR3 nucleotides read TGTGCCAGCAGTGAATATATGACTAGCGGTTACTCCTACAATGAGCAGTTCTTC. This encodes CASSEYMTSGYSYNEQFF.

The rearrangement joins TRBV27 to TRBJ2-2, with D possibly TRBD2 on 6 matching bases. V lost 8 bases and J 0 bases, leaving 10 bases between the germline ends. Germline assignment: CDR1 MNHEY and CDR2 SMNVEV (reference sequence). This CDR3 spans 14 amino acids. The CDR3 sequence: CASGGTANTGELFF. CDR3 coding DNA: TGTGCCAGCGGAGGGACCGCGAACACCGGGGAGCTGTTTTTT.

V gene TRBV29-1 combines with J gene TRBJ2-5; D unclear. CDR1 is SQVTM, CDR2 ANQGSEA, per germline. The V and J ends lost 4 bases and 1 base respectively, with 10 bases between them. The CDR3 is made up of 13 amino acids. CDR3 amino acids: CSVGGRIQETQYF. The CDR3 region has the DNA TGCAGCGTTGGAGGTCGGATCCAAGAGACCCAGTACTTC.

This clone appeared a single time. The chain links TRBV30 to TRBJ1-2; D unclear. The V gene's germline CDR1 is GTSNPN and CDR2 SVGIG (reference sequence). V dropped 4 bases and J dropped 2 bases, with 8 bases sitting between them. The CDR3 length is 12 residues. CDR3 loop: CAWIITNYGYTF. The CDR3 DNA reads TGTGCCTGGATTATCACAAACTATGGCTACACCTTC. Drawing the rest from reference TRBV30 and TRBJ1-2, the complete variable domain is SQTIHQWPATLVQPVGSPLSLECTVEGTSNPNLYWYRQAAGRGLQLLFYSVGIGQISSEVPQNLSASRPQDRQFILSSKKLLLSDSGFYLCAWIITNYGYTFGSGTRLTVV.

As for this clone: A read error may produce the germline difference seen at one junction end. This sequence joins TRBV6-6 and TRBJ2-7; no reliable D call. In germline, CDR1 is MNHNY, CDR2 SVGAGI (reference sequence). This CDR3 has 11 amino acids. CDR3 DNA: TGTGCCAGCTCCCAGTCCTTCGAGCAGTACTTC. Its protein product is CASSQSFEQYF.

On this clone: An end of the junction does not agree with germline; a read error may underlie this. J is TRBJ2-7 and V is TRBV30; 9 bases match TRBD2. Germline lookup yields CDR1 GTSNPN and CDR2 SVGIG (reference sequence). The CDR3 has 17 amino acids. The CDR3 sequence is CAWSAYPAGSGSGRTDF. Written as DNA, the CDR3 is TGTGCCTGGAGTGCCTACCCGGCAGGCTCGGGGAGCGGGAGGACCGACTTC.

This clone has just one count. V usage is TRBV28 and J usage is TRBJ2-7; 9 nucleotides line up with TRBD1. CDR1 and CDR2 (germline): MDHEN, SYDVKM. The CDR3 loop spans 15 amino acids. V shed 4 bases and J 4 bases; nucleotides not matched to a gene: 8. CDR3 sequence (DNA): TGTGCCAGCAGTTCGCTCCACAGGGGGCCATACGAGCAGTACTTC. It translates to CASSSLHRGPYEQYF.

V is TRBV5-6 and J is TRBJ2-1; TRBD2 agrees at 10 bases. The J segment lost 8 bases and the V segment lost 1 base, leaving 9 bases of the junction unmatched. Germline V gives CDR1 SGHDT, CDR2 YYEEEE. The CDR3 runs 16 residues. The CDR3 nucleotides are TGTGCCAGCAGCTTGTACGCTAGCGGGAGTGCTCATGAGCAGTTCTTC. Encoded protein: CASSLYASGSAHEQFF.

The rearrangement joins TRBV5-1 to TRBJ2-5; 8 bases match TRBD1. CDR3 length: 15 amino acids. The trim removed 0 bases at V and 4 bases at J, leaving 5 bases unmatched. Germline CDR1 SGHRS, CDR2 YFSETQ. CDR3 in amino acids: CASSLDPGGAETQYF. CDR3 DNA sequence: TGCGCCAGCAGCTTGGATCCAGGGGGCGCAGAGACCCAGTACTTC.

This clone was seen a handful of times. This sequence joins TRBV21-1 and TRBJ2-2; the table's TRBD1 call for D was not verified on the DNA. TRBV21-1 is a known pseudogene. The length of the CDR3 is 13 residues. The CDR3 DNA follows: TGTGCCAGCAGCAAAGTCGACAGGGGGGAGCTGTTTTTT. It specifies CASSKVDRGELFF.

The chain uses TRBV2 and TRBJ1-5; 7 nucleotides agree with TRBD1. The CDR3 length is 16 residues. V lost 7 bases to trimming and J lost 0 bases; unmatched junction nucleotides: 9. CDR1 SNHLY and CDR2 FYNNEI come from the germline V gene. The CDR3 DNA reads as TGTGCCAGCATCCCAGACAGGGATACTAGCAATCAGCCCCAGCATTTT. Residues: CASIPDRDTSNQPQHF.

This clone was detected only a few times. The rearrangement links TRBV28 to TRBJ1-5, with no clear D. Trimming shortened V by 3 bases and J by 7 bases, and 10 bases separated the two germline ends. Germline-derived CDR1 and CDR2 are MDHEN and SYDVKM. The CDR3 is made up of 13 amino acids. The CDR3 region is CASSFESGQPQHF. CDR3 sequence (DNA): TGTGCCAGCAGTTTCGAATCTGGCCAGCCCCAGCATTTT.

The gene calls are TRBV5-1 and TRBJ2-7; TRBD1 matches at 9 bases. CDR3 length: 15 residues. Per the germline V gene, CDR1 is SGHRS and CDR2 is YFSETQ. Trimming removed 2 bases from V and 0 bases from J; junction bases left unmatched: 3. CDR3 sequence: CASSFGQGSSYEQYF. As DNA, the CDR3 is TGCGCCAGCAGCTTCGGACAGGGGAGCTCCTACGAGCAGTACTTC. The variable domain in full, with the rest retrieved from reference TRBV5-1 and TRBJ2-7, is KAGVTQTPRYLIKTRGQQVTLSCSPISGHRSVSWYQQTPGQGLQFLFEYFSETQRNKGNFPGRFSGRQFSNSRSEMNVSTLELGDSALYLCASSFGQGSSYEQYFGPGTRLTVT.

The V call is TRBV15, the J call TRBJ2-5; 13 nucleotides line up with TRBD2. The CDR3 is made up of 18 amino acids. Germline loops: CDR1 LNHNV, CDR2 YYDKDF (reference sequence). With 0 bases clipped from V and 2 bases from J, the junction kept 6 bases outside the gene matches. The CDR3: CATSRDSVLAGGQETQYF. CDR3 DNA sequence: TGTGCCACCAGCAGAGATTCTGTACTAGCGGGAGGGCAAGAGACCCAGTACTTC.

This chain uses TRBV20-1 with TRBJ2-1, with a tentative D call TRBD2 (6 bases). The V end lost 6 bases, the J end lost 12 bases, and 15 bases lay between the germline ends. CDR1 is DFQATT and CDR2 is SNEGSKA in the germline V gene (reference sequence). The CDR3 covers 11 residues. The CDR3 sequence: CSAGEARRQFF. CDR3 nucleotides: TGCAGTGCCGGGGAGGCACGTCGGCAGTTCTTC.

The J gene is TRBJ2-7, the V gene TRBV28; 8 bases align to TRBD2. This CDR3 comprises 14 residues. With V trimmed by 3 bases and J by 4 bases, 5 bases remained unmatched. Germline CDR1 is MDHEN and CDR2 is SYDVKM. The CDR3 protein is CASSFSGGRYEQYF. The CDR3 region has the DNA TGTGCCAGCAGTTTTTCGGGGGGGAGGTACGAGCAGTACTTC.

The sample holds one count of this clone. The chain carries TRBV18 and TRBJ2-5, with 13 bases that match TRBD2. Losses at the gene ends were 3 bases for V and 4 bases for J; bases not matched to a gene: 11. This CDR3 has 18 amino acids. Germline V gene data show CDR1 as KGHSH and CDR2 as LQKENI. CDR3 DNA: TGTGCCAGCTCACCTCTCGAGGGACTAGCGGGAATGGGAGAGACCCAGTACTTC. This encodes CASSPLEGLAGMGETQYF.

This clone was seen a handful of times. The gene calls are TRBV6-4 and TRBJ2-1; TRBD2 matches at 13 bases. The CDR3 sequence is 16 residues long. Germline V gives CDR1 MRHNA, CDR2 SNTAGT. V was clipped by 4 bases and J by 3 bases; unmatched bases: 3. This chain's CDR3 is CASSGLAGGGYNEQFF. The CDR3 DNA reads TGTGCCAGCAGTGGACTAGCGGGAGGAGGCTACAATGAGCAGTTCTTC.

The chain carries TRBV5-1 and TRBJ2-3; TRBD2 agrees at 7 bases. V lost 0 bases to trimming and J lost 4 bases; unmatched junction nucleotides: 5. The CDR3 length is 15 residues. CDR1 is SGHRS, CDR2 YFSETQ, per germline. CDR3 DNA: TGCGCCAGCAGCTTGGCGGGGGGAACATCAGATACGCAGTATTTT. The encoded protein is CASSLAGGTSDTQYF.

The CDR3 here is CASSLGQGGTEAFF. CDR3 coding DNA: TGCGCCAGCAGCCTAGGACAGGGGGGCACTGAAGCTTTCTTT. V gene TRBV4-1 combines with J gene TRBJ1-1, with 10 bases that match TRBD1. The CDR3 is 14 residues long. J gave up 4 bases and V 4 bases, and 3 bases lay outside the gene matches. Germline CDR1 MGHRA, CDR2 YSYEKL.

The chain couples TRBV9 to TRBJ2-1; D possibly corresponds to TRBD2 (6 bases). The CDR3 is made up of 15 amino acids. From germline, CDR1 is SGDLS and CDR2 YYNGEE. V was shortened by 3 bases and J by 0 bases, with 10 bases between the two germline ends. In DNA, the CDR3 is TGTGCCAGCAGCGCCTCCGGGAGCTCCTACAATGAGCAGTTCTTC. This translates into CASSASGSSYNEQFF. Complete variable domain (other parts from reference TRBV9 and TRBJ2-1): DSGVTQTPKHLITATGQRVTLRCSPRSGDLSVYWYQQSLDQGLQFLIQYYNGEERAKGNILERFSAQQFPDLHSELNLSSLELGDSALYFCASSASGSSYNEQFFGPGTRLTVL.

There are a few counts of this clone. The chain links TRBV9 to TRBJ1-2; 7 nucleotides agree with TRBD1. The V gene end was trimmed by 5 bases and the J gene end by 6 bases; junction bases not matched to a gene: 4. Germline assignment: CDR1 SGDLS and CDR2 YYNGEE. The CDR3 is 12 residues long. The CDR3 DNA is TGTGCCAGCAGGGGCACAGGGGATGGCTACACCTTC. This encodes CASRGTGDGYTF.

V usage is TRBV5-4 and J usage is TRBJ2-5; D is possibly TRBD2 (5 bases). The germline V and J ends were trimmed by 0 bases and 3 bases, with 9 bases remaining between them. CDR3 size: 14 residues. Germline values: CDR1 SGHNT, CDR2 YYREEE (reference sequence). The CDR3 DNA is TGTGCCAGCAGCTTGGCCGTCGGGAAAGAGACCCAGTACTTC. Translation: CASSLAVGKETQYF.

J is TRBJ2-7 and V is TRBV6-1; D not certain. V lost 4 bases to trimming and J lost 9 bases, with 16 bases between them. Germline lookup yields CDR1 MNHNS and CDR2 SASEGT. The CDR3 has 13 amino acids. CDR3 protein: CASSGLPYEAQYF. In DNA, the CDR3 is TGTGCCAGCAGTGGACTGCCCTACGAAGCGCAGTACTTC.

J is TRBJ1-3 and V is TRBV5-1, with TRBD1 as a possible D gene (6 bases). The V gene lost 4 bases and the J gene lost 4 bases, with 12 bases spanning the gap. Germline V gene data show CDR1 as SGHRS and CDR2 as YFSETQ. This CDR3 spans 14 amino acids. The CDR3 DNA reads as TGCGCCAGCAGCCCCTCGGACAGCGGAAACACCATATATTTT. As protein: CASSPSDSGNTIYF.